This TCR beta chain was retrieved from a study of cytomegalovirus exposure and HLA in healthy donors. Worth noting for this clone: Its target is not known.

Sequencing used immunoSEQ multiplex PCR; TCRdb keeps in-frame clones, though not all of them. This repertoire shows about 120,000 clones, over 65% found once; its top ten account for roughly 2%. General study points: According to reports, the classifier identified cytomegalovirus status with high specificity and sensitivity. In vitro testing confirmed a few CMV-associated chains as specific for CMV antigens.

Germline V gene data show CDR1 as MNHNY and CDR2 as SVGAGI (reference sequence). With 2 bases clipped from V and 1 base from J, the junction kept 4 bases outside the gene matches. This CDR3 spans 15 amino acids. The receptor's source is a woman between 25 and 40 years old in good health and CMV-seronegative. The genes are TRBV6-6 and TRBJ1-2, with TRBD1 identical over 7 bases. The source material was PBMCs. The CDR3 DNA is TGTGCCAGCAGTTACGGCCAGGGGGTTAACTATGGCTACACCTTC. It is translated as CASSYGQGVNYGYTF.